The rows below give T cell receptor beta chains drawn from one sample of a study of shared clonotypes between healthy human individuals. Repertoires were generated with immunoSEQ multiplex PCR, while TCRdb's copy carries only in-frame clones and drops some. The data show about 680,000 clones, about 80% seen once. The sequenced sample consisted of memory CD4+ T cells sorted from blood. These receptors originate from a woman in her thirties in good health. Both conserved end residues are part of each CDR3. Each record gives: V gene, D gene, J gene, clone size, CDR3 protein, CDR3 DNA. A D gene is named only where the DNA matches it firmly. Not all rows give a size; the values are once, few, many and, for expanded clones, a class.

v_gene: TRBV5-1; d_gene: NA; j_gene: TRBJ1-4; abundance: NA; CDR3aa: CASSPGAGPNEKLFF; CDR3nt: TGCGCCAGCAGCCCCGGGGCAGGACCAAATGAAAAACTGTTTTTT
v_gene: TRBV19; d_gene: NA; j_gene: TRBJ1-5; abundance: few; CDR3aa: CASSTTASNQPQHF; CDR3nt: TGTGCCAGTAGCACGACCGCTAGCAATCAGCCCCAGCATTTT
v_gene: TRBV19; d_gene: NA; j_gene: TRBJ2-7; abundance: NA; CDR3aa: CASSSSRTPSEQYF; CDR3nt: TGTGCCAGTAGTTCGTCTCGGACCCCCAGCGAGCAGTACTTC
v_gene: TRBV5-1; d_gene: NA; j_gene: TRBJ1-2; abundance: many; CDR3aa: CASSLALRGNYGYTF; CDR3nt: TGCGCCAGCAGCTTGGCCCTGCGGGGTAACTATGGCTACACCTTC
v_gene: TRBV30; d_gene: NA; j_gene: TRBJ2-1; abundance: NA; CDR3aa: CAWSGLFAEQFF; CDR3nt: TGTGCCTGGAGTGGACTATTCGCTGAGCAGTTCTTC
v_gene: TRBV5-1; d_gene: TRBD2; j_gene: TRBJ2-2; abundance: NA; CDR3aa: CASSLTSGLSGELFF; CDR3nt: TGCGCCAGCAGCTTGACTAGCGGGTTAAGTGGGGAGCTGTTTTTT
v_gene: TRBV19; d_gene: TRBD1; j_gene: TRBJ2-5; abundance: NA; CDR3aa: CASRARQGLAETQYF; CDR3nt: TGTGCCAGTAGAGCACGACAGGGGTTGGCGGAGACCCAGTACTTC
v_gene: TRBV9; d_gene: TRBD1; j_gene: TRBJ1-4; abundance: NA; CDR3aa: CASSPGPGQTATNEKLFF; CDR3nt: TGTGCCAGCAGCCCTGGCCCGGGACAGACTGCAACTAATGAAAAACTGTTTTTT
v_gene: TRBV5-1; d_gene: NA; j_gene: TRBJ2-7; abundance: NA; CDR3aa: CASSRRVGESSYEQYF; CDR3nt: TGCGCCAGCAGCCGGCGGGTGGGGGAGAGCTCCTACGAGCAGTACTTC
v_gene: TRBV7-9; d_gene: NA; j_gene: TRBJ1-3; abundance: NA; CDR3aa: CASNKDRLGNTIYF; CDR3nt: TGTGCCAGCAACAAAGACAGGCTAGGAAACACCATATATTTT
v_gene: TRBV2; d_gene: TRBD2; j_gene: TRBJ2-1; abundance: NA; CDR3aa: CAGGLAGVVNEQFF; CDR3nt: TGTGCCGGTGGACTAGCGGGAGTAGTTAATGAGCAGTTCTTC
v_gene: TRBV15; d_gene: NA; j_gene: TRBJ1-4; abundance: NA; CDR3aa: CATSRDGGAGGNEKLFF; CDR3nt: TGTGCCACCAGCAGAGATGGTGGGGCGGGGGGTAATGAAAAACTGTTTTTT
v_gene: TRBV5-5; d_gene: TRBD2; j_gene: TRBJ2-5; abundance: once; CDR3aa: CASSLIEGGPRETQYF; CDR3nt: TGTGCCAGCAGCTTGATTGAGGGAGGGCCTAGGGAGACCCAGTACTTC
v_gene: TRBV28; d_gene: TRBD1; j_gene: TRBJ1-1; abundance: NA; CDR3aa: CASQPGQGRRTEAFF; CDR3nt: TGTGCCAGCCAGCCGGGACAGGGGCGTAGGACTGAAGCTTTCTTT
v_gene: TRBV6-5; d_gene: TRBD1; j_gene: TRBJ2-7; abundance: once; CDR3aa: CASSRQGAVSREQYF; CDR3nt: TGTGCCAGCAGTCGACAGGGGGCGGTATCGAGAGAGCAGTACTTC
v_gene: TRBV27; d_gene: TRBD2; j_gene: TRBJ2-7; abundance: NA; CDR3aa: CASSLSGISYEQYF; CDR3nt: TGTGCCAGCAGTTTGAGCGGGATCTCCTACGAGCAGTACTTC